The 7 T cell receptor beta chains below were found in one sample sequenced in a study of cytomegalovirus exposure and HLA in healthy donors. The PCR contained 60 Vbeta and 13 Jbeta primers. The data were produced by immunoSEQ multiplex PCR, yet TCRdb's version contains in-frame clones alone and is incomplete. The profile shows 90,000 to 140,000 clones, 83% of them singletons. Source material: PBMCs. The receptor source for this set is a young man in good health and CMV-seronegative.

The rearrangement uses TRBV28 and TRBJ1-2; 9 bases map to TRBD1. Germline-derived CDR1 and CDR2 are MDHEN and SYDVKM. The CDR3 is made up of 15 amino acids. Unmatched junction bases numbered 8, after V lost 6 bases and J lost 3 bases. CDR3 amino acids: CASSVTGTGYYGYTF. CDR3 DNA sequence: TGTGCCAGCAGCGTAACCGGGACAGGGTACTATGGCTACACCTTC.

The J gene is TRBJ2-1, the V gene TRBV28, with unresolved D. The CDR3 is 13 amino acids. The V end lost 4 bases, the J end lost 8 bases, and 12 bases lay between the germline ends. Germline V lookup: CDR1 MDHEN, CDR2 SYDVKM. The CDR3 DNA reads as TGTGCCAGCAGTTCTTTCGAGGTACATGAGCAGTTCTTC. This sequence encodes CASSSFEVHEQFF.

This clone was seen a few times. The gene calls are TRBV6-6 and TRBJ1-1, with a weak D call TRBD1 (6 bases). The germline CDR1 and CDR2 sequences are MNHNY and SVGAGI (reference sequence). The CDR3 runs 11 residues. Trimming cost V 5 bases and J 10 bases, with 11 bases left between them. The CDR3 coding sequence is TGTGCCAGCAGTCATGGACAGTTAGCTTTCTTT. Residues: CASSHGQLAFF.

A few counts support this clone. The chain couples TRBV6-1 to TRBJ1-1; possibly TRBD1 for D (5 bases). Trimming removed 7 bases from V and 5 bases from J, with 14 bases in between. Looked up from germline, CDR1 is MNHNS and CDR2 is SASEGT. CDR3 length: 13 amino acids. In DNA form, the CDR3 reads TGTGCCAGCATCCCAAACAAGGGGACTGAAGCTTTCTTT. It codes for CASIPNKGTEAFF.

The chain joins TRBV4-3 to TRBJ1-6; D remains unclear. The V end lost 4 bases, the J end lost 7 bases, and 8 bases lay between the germline ends. Germline lookup yields CDR1 LGHNA and CDR2 YSLEER. This CDR3 is built from 13 residues. The CDR3 loop is CASSPETNSPLHF. As DNA, the CDR3 is TGCGCCAGCAGCCCCGAGACAAATTCACCCCTCCACTTT.

The chain recombines TRBV5-1 with TRBJ1-1; a weak D match, TRBD1 (5 bases). Per germline, CDR1 SGHRS and CDR2 YFSETQ. V shed 0 bases and J shed 5 bases, with 11 bases lying between them. CDR3 length: 14 residues. CDR3 sequence: CASSLARGGTEAFF. The CDR3 DNA reads as TGCGCCAGCAGCTTGGCCCGGGGGGGGACTGAAGCTTTCTTT.

About this clone: The junction departs from the called germline gene at one end, perhaps through a read error. V usage is TRBV7-9 and J usage is TRBJ2-7; possible D gene TRBD2, 6 bases. From germline, CDR1 is SEHNR and CDR2 FQNEAQ (reference sequence). CDR3 size: 12 residues. The CDR3 DNA reads as TGTTCCAGCAGCTTAGAAGGAGGGGAGCAGTACTTC. This sequence encodes CSSSLEGGEQYF.